This TCR beta chain is drawn from a study of human T cells and chemical hapten exposure. In the study overall: Patients additionally received therapeutic doses of diphenylcyclopropenone on the scalp once a week, and this continued throughout the roughly 22-week study. Variation in per-sample TCR yields came mainly from small pooled library volume differences.

As to time point: patch test 2, 6 weeks after DPC sensitization. Indicated treatment: therapeutic diphenylcyclopropenone sensitization with weekly scalp DPC. Alopecia patients between 18 and 70 years old and suitable for DPC were used as donors. Study results and caveats: Alopecia affected the donors, so their immune response may differ from healthy people's.

TCRdb recomputed calls from the RACE reads with MiXCR, one row per CDR3 protein. This table holds nearly 55,000 distinct CDR3 sequences, 9.9% found once. Concerning this clonotype itself: The target antigen is unknown.

Germline V CDR1 and CDR2: MNHNY, SVGAGI (reference sequence). Losses at the gene ends were 8 bases for V and 7 bases for J; bases not matched to a gene: 6. This CDR3 region has 14 residues. The receptor's source is a woman in her fifties or sixties with alopecia areata. Some clones in this sample may be carry-over from other donors' samples. This sequence joins TRBV6-6 and TRBJ1-6; 9 nucleotides align to TRBD1. The sample in question was whole blood, obtained in connection with sensitization to the hapten diphenylcyclopropenone (DPC). CDR3 nucleotide sequence: TGTGCCAGCCACAGGACAGGGGCGAATTCACCCCTCCACTTT. This codes for CASHRTGANSPLHF.